Shown below are 17 T cell receptor beta chains from a single sample sequenced in a study of OX40 agonist ivuxolimab in advanced cancers. The repertoire was sequenced with immunoSEQ multiplex PCR; TCRdb's copy has only in-frame clones and lacks some. The sample holds 50,000 to 60,000 clones, around nine tenths seen once. Sequences were derived from CD4+ or CD8+ T cells sorted from blood, sampled in a trial of the OX40 agonist ivuxolimab. Every receptor here comes from an adult with an advanced solid tumor such as melanoma, head and neck, liver or kidney cancer.

The chain joins TRBV7-2 to TRBJ2-1; no firm D call. Trimming stripped 2 bases from V and 0 bases from J, with 8 bases between. The length of the CDR3 is 15 residues. The germline V gene has CDR1 SGHTA and CDR2 FQGNSA. CDR3 coding DNA: TGTGCCAGCAGCTTACGTCCTAGCTCCTACAATGAGCAGTTCTTC. This codes for CASSLRPSSYNEQFF.

This chain links TRBV19 with TRBJ1-2; D remains unclear. CDR1 LNHDA and CDR2 SQIVND come from the germline V gene (reference sequence). The ends were cut back, 8 bases at V and 5 bases at J, with 12 bases in the middle. The CDR3 covers 12 residues. In DNA, the CDR3 is TGTGCCAGTGCAGGATGGGATTATGGCTACACCTTC. As protein: CASAGWDYGYTF.

The count of this clone is one. This chain connects TRBV7-3 to TRBJ2-3; 7 bases match TRBD1. This CDR3 is 15 amino acids long. The germline V gene has CDR1 SGHTA and CDR2 FQGTGA. V dropped 5 bases and J dropped 0; count of bases not matched to a gene: 5. CDR3 region: CASSLGTVSTDTQYF. As DNA, the CDR3 is TGTGCCAGCAGCCTCGGGACAGTTAGCACAGATACGCAGTATTTT.

This clone was seen a few times. The chain links TRBV5-4 to TRBJ1-6, with D unresolved. The germline V gene encodes CDR1 SGHNT and CDR2 YYREEE (reference sequence). The V end was cut by 4 bases, the J end by 14 bases, with 16 bases between. CDR3 length: 13 amino acids. The CDR3 bases are TGTGCCAGCAGCCTTCGAAGCCGGCCCACCCTCCACTTT. Protein sequence: CASSLRSRPTLHF.

CDR3 DNA: TGTGCCAGCAGCTCTTCGACGGGGTTCACTGAAGCTTTCTTT. This translates into CASSSSTGFTEAFF. V gene TRBV9 combines with J gene TRBJ1-1; no firm D call. The CDR3 contains 14 residues. Germline lookup yields CDR1 SGDLS and CDR2 YYNGEE. V lost 4 bases and J 4 bases, leaving 14 bases between the germline ends.

This sequence joins TRBV28 and TRBJ2-2, with D possibly being TRBD2 (6 bases). CDR1 MDHEN and CDR2 SYDVKM come from the germline V gene. This CDR3 has 16 residues. The V and J ends lost 8 bases and 2 bases respectively, with 18 bases between them. The CDR3 DNA reads as TGTGCCAGCGCCCGGGTGGGGGGAATCAACACCGGGGAGCTGTTTTTT. Translated: CASARVGGINTGELFF.

The rearrangement links TRBV7-8 to TRBJ2-7; D remains unclear. CDR1 is SGHVS, CDR2 FQNEAQ, per germline. This CDR3 has 13 residues. V was clipped by 8 bases and J by 5 bases, with 16 bases between them. As DNA, the CDR3 is TGTGCCAGCTTGGACCCCCCTGGCCACGAGCAGTACTTC. It yields the protein CASLDPPGHEQYF.

The chain uses TRBV28 and TRBJ1-1; D uncertain. Germline V gives CDR1 MDHEN, CDR2 SYDVKM. Trimming removed 5 bases at V and 1 base at J, with 8 bases between. The CDR3 is 13 amino acids. The CDR3 sequence: CASSDRPNTEAFF. The CDR3 DNA follows: TGTGCCAGCAGTGATAGACCGAACACTGAAGCTTTCTTT. The whole variable domain, remainder taken from reference TRBV28 and TRBJ1-1, is DVKVTQSSRYLVKRTGEKVFLECVQDMDHENMFWYRQDPGLGLRLIYFSYDVKMKEKGDIPEGYSVSREKKERFSLILESASTNQTSMYLCASSDRPNTEAFFGQGTRLTVV.

V is TRBV10-2 and J is TRBJ1-1; D ambiguous. V was shortened by 3 bases and J by 6 bases, with 5 bases between the two germline ends. The CDR3 sequence is 11 residues long. CDR1 is WSHSY, CDR2 SAAADI, per germline. The CDR3 spells CASSDGAEAFF. The CDR3 DNA reads as TGCGCCAGCAGTGACGGTGCTGAAGCTTTCTTT.

The chain employs TRBV5-1 and TRBJ2-7, with TRBD2 identical over 8 bases. CDR1 is SGHRS, CDR2 YFSETQ, per germline. The CDR3 extends over 16 amino acids. Unmatched junction bases numbered 10, after V lost 3 bases and J lost 2 bases. The CDR3 region is CASSSGGAGPPYEQYF. The CDR3 coding sequence is TGCGCCAGCAGCTCGGGGGGGGCGGGTCCTCCCTACGAGCAGTACTTC.

The chain uses TRBV11-2 and TRBJ2-7; TRBD2 matches at 10 bases. With V trimmed by 1 base and J by 0 bases, 9 bases remained unmatched. The CDR3 contains 18 residues. In germline, CDR1 is SGHAT, CDR2 FQNNGV. For the CDR3, the DNA is TGTGCCAGCAGCTTAGGGCTAGCGGGAGATCAAAGCTCCTACGAGCAGTACTTC. Its translation is CASSLGLAGDQSSYEQYF.

The chain carries TRBV5-4 and TRBJ2-1; no clear D. V lost 1 base to trimming and J lost 4 bases, with 9 bases between them. The CDR3 contains 14 residues. CDR1 and CDR2 (germline): SGHNT, YYREEE (reference sequence). CDR3 protein: CASSLHSTYNEQFF. The CDR3 region has the DNA TGTGCCAGCAGCTTGCATTCGACGTACAATGAGCAGTTCTTC.

This chain uses TRBV5-1 with TRBJ1-4; no firm D call. The CDR3 contains 14 residues. V was trimmed by 0 bases and J by 8 bases, leaving 11 bases between them. The germline CDR1 and CDR2 sequences are SGHRS and YFSETQ. The CDR3 loop is CASSLVTGGEKLFF. DNA of the CDR3: TGCGCCAGCAGCTTGGTTACGGGCGGCGAAAAACTGTTTTTT.

This rearrangement joins TRBV7-9 to TRBJ1-2; D is undetermined. The CDR3 sequence is 15 residues long. Germline CDR1 and CDR2: SEHNR and FQNEAQ (reference sequence). V lost 0 bases, J lost 4 bases, and 12 bases lay in between. The CDR3 DNA follows: TGTGCCAGCAGCTTAGCCAACAGAACCACCTATGGCTACACCTTC. Translating gives CASSLANRTTYGYTF.

The chain combines TRBV19 with TRBJ1-6; 8 nucleotides agree with TRBD1. The CDR3 covers 16 residues. V lost 8 bases to trimming and J lost 0 bases; unmatched junction nucleotides: 6. CDR1 is LNHDA and CDR2 is SQIVND in the germline V gene (reference sequence). DNA for the CDR3: TGTGCCAGTCGACAGGGGCCGAGCTCCTATAATTCACCCCTCCACTTT. It is translated as CASRQGPSSYNSPLHF.

This rearrangement joins TRBV5-1 to TRBJ1-1; maybe TRBD1 (5 bases). The V gene lost 2 bases and the J gene lost 7 bases, with 12 bases spanning the gap. The V gene's germline CDR1 is SGHRS and CDR2 YFSETQ. The CDR3 sequence is 13 residues long. The CDR3 bases are TGCGCCAGCAGCTTTTGGGCAGGGAGTGAAGCTTTCTTT. This encodes CASSFWAGSEAFF.

The V gene is TRBV2, the J gene TRBJ1-5, with D unresolved. Germline V lookup: CDR1 SNHLY, CDR2 FYNNEI. This CDR3 contains 14 residues. V was cut by 6 bases and J by 3 bases, with 12 bases left in between. CDR3 sequence: CASRPGSLNQPQHF. In nucleotides, the CDR3 is TGTGCCAGCAGACCCGGGAGTCTCAATCAGCCCCAGCATTTT.